This TCR beta chain was captured by sequencing in a study of control samples from healthy donors and cancer patients. Germline-derived CDR1 and CDR2 are SQVTM and ANQGSEA. V shed 2 bases, J shed 3 bases, and the junction held 7 bases outside the gene matches. This CDR3 has 15 residues. Clones were read by immunoSEQ multiplex PCR, and TCRdb kept only the in-frame ones, dropping some. The sample yields around 42,000 clones, 94% seen once. This sequence originates from a man aged 60 to 75 in good health. The chain carries TRBV29-1 and TRBJ2-7; 10 nucleotides line up with TRBD1. Sample: blood. The chain's CDR3 is CSVEWTGGDVYEQYF. CDR3 coding DNA: TGCAGCGTTGAATGGACAGGGGGTGACGTCTACGAGCAGTACTTC.